A single sample gave rise to the 32 T cell receptor beta chains below, sequenced in a study of T cells after yellow fever vaccination (dated 2019 in TCRdb). This specimen's treatment or condition label, per the study, means: live attenuated yellow fever vaccine strain. Preparation of the library involved 5' RACE. These reads were obtained on an Illumina NovaSeq 6000. TCRdb's own reprocessing of the public reads used fastp at Q25 and MiXCR and kept productive beta chains. CDR3 protein sequences are deduplicated, and each keeps its most common genes and DNA. The sample includes 300,000 to 350,000 distinct CDR3 sequences, with roughly 4.3% observed a single time. The ten largest account for roughly a quarter of the sample. The sample here was PBMCs, taken 5 days after the yellow fever booster vaccination. The receptor source for this set is a man younger than 30 who received the YFV17D yellow fever vaccine.

The chain is built from TRBV5-1 and TRBJ2-7; 7 positions agree with TRBD1. Trimming removed 2 bases from V and 6 bases from J; junction bases left unmatched: 5. The CDR3 has 13 residues. Germline V gene lookup returns CDR1 SGHRS and CDR2 YFSETQ. The CDR3: CASSFGTEGEQYV. In DNA, the CDR3 is TGCGCCAGCAGCTTCGGGACAGAGGGCGAGCAGTACGTC.

This clonotype was detected a few times. V and J are TRBV7-9 and TRBJ1-2, with TRBD1 as a possible D gene (6 bases). The V gene lost 3 bases and the J gene lost 6 bases, with 8 bases spanning the gap. From germline, CDR1 is SEHNR and CDR2 FQNEAQ (reference sequence). The CDR3 is 12 amino acids. The CDR3 sequence: CASSFNRDGYTF. CDR3 nucleotide sequence: TGTGCCAGCAGCTTCAACAGGGATGGCTACACCTTC.

This chain uses TRBV7-9 with TRBJ2-1; unclear D gene. The germline CDR1 and CDR2 sequences are SEHNR and FQNEAQ (reference sequence). CDR3 size: 15 residues. Trimming took off 5 bases at V and 0 bases at J, with 11 bases between the two ends. CDR3 residues: CASSPGLNSYNEQFF. In nucleotides, the CDR3 is TGTGCCAGCAGCCCGGGTCTCAACTCCTACAATGAGCAGTTCTTC.

This rearrangement joins TRBV4-1 to TRBJ2-6; D not resolved. V was shortened by 1 base and J by 4 bases, with 8 bases between the two germline ends. There are 15 residues in the CDR3. Per germline, CDR1 MGHRA and CDR2 YSYEKL. CDR3 sequence: CASSQVAAGANVLTF. The CDR3 DNA is TGCGCCAGCAGCCAAGTTGCAGCAGGGGCCAACGTCCTGACTTTC.

This clonotype was picked up a small number of times. The chain couples TRBV19 to TRBJ1-5; 9 bases match TRBD1. CDR1 is LNHDA, CDR2 SQIVND, per germline (reference sequence). Trimming at V came to 5 bases and at J to 3 bases, leaving 8 bases not matched to a gene. This CDR3 spans 16 amino acids. The CDR3 is CASSSLQGANNQPQHF. Here the CDR3 DNA reads TGTGCCAGTAGTTCTCTACAGGGGGCAAACAATCAGCCCCAGCATTTT.

V is TRBV5-1 and J is TRBJ1-5, with D hard to call. V lost 0 bases to trimming and J lost 4 bases, with 8 bases between them. Germline values: CDR1 SGHRS, CDR2 YFSETQ. CDR3 length: 14 residues. The CDR3 DNA reads as TGCGCCAGCAGCTTGGGGCAGGAGAATCAGCCCCAGCATTTT. This translates into CASSLGQENQPQHF.

The chain has TRBV7-2 and TRBJ2-4; 8 bases map to TRBD2. V lost 1 base to trimming and J lost 1 base; unmatched junction nucleotides: 6. The V gene's germline CDR1 is SGHTA and CDR2 FQGNSA. This CDR3 has 17 amino acids. The CDR3 here is CASSLGIGRVAKNIQYF. The CDR3, as DNA: TGTGCCAGCAGCTTAGGGATCGGGAGGGTTGCCAAAAACATTCAGTACTTC.

This clonotype was observed a few times. The chain has TRBV2 and TRBJ2-7; 8 bases line up with TRBD1. CDR1 is SNHLY, CDR2 FYNNEI, per germline. J lost 6 bases, V lost 6 bases, and 4 bases had no gene match. This CDR3 contains 12 residues. CDR3 protein: CASRRTGFEQYF. The CDR3 nucleotides are TGTGCCAGCAGGAGGACAGGGTTCGAGCAGTACTTC.

This clonotype was seen at least ten times. The chain combines TRBV7-9 with TRBJ1-1; a weak D match, TRBD1 (6 bases). Trimming took 5 bases from V and 0 from J, leaving 13 bases between them. The CDR3 sequence is 15 residues long. Germline V CDR1 and CDR2: SEHNR, FQNEAQ (reference sequence). The CDR3 DNA is TGTGCCAGCAGCGCGTACAGGGCCCTGAACACTGAAGCTTTCTTT. It translates to CASSAYRALNTEAFF.

The table lists this clonotype with many counts. This chain joins TRBV7-9 and TRBJ2-3; TRBD2 matches at 9 bases. Germline CDR1 is SEHNR and CDR2 is FQNEAQ (reference sequence). This CDR3 contains 15 residues. Losses at the gene ends were 6 bases for V and 5 bases for J; bases not matched to a gene: 9. CDR3 nucleotide sequence: TGTGCCAGCAGTCGATCTAGCGGGGATAGAGATACGCAGTATTTT. Protein sequence: CASSRSSGDRDTQYF.

This clonotype was counted many times. In nucleotides, the CDR3 is TGTGCCAGCCATTATGGGGACACTGAAGCTTTCTTT. It is translated as CASHYGDTEAFF. J is TRBJ1-1 and V is TRBV6-1; D gene unclear. In germline, CDR1 is MNHNS, CDR2 SASEGT. The CDR3 totals 12 residues. V gave up 8 bases and J gave up 3 bases, with 10 bases separating them.

This clonotype was recorded at least ten times. The V gene is TRBV18, the J gene TRBJ2-7; tentatively, D is TRBD1 (5 bases). The CDR3 sequence is 13 residues long. V was trimmed by 5 bases and J by 3 bases, leaving 11 bases between them. From germline, CDR1 is KGHSH and CDR2 LQKENI. The CDR3, as DNA: TGTGCCAGCTCAGCAGGGTCGATCTACGAGCAGTACTTC. Amino acids: CASSAGSIYEQYF.

The chain has TRBV5-1 and TRBJ2-6; 14 nucleotides align to TRBD2. The CDR3 spans 18 residues. Looked up from germline, CDR1 is SGHRS and CDR2 is YFSETQ. With V trimmed by 4 bases and J by 2 bases, 5 bases remained unmatched. The CDR3 DNA is TGCGCCAGCAGCCCAAGACTAGCGGGGGGGCCTGGGGCCAACGTCCTGACTTTC. Encoded protein: CASSPRLAGGPGANVLTF. Looking up the rest from reference TRBV5-1 and TRBJ2-6 gives the full variable domain: KAGVTQTPRYLIKTRGQQVTLSCSPISGHRSVSWYQQTPGQGLQFLFEYFSETQRNKGNFPGRFSGRQFSNSRSEMNVSTLELGDSALYLCASSPRLAGGPGANVLTFGAGSRLTVL.

The chain employs TRBV7-6 and TRBJ1-5, with TRBD1 identical over 9 bases. The CDR3 has 16 residues. The germline gives CDR1 SGHVS, CDR2 FNYEAQ. With V trimmed by 0 bases and J by 2 bases, 2 bases remained unmatched. CDR3 DNA sequence: TGTGCCAGCAGCTTAGCTCGGACAGGGGGCAATCAGCCCCAGCATTTT. This gives the protein CASSLARTGGNQPQHF. Together with reference TRBV7-6 and TRBJ1-5, the CDR3 gives the full variable domain: GAGVSQSPRYKVTKRGQDVALRCDPISGHVSLYWYRQALGQGPEFLTYFNYEAQQDKSGLPNDRFSAERPEGSISTLTIQRTEQRDSAMYRCASSLARTGGNQPQHFGDGTRLSIL.

This clonotype was detected a few times. The chain employs TRBV6-5 and TRBJ2-7, with D perhaps matching TRBD1 (6 bases). The CDR3 has 13 amino acids. Germline V lookup: CDR1 MNHEY, CDR2 SVGAGI. Trimming cost V 0 bases and J 7 bases, with 10 bases left between them. CDR3 residues: CASSYSQGQEQYF. CDR3 nucleotides: TGTGCCAGCAGTTACTCACAGGGTCAGGAGCAGTACTTC.

V is TRBV6-6 and J is TRBJ2-7, with 9 bases fitting TRBD1. The CDR3 has 15 amino acids. Germline CDR1 reads MNHNY; CDR2 reads SVGAGI (reference sequence). Germline trimming cut 0 bases from V and 7 bases from J; bases unmatched to any gene: 7. CDR3: CASSYSGTGFYEQYF. CDR3 sequence (DNA): TGTGCCAGCAGTTACTCCGGGACAGGGTTCTATGAGCAGTACTTC.

In this sample, this clonotype turned up many times. The rearrangement uses TRBV6-1 and TRBJ1-4, with D unresolved. Germline loops: CDR1 MNHNS, CDR2 SASEGT. CDR3 size: 15 residues. Deletions cut 3 bases from V and 0 bases from J, with 8 bases between. CDR3 sequence: CASSDKGSTNEKLFF. Written as DNA, the CDR3 is TGTGCCAGCAGTGACAAGGGTTCAACTAATGAAAAACTGTTTTTT.

The chain combines TRBV4-1 with TRBJ2-1; D perhaps matches TRBD2 (5 bases). The CDR3 has 15 residues. The V gene's germline CDR1 is MGHRA and CDR2 YSYEKL. The V gene lost 4 bases and the J gene lost 10 bases, with 20 bases spanning the gap. CDR3 DNA sequence: TGCGCCAGCAGCCCCCTAGCCCCTAGGGTCGTGGAGCAGTTCTTC. This translates into CASSPLAPRVVEQFF.

This clonotype appeared many times. The V gene is TRBV29-1, the J gene TRBJ2-1; D remains ambiguous. The V and J ends lost 4 bases and 2 bases respectively, with 6 bases between them. CDR1 and CDR2 from the germline V gene are SQVTM and ANQGSEA. The CDR3 length is 12 residues. The CDR3 region is CSVGQTYNEQFF. CDR3 in DNA: TGCAGCGTTGGACAAACCTACAATGAGCAGTTCTTC.

The rearrangement links TRBV5-8 to TRBJ1-1; D not certain. Germline-derived CDR1 and CDR2 are SGHTS and YDEGEE. This CDR3 is built from 13 residues. Between the trimmed V and J ends, which lost 4 bases and 0 bases, there was a span of 7 bases. The CDR3 spells CASSQALNTEAFF. The CDR3 region has the DNA TGTGCCAGCAGCCAGGCCTTGAACACTGAAGCTTTCTTT.

This clonotype turned up a few times. This chain uses TRBV5-6 with TRBJ1-2; unclear D gene. The germline gives CDR1 SGHDT, CDR2 YYEEEE. The CDR3 contains 14 residues. V was shortened by 0 bases and J by 9 bases, with 15 bases between the two germline ends. In DNA, the CDR3 is TGTGCCAGCAGCTTGGAGGGAAAACCTCTCAGCTACACCTTC. It yields the protein CASSLEGKPLSYTF.

CDR3 in DNA: TGTGCCAGCATCTTGGGTGGCAATCAGCCCCAGCATTTT. It codes for CASILGGNQPQHF. The J gene is TRBJ1-5, the V gene TRBV2; no definite D call. Germline V gene sequence: CDR1 SNHLY, CDR2 FYNNEI. V dropped 7 bases and J dropped 2 bases, with 9 bases sitting between them. The CDR3 is made up of 13 amino acids. Combining the CDR3 with reference TRBV2 and TRBJ1-5 gives the whole variable domain EPEVTQTPSHQVTQMGQEVILRCVPISNHLYFYWYRQILGQKVEFLVSFYNNEISEKSEIFDDQFSVERPDGSNFTLKIRSTKLEDSAMYFCASILGGNQPQHFGDGTRLSIL.

This clonotype was counted only a few times. This rearrangement joins TRBV4-2 to TRBJ2-2; 8 nucleotides match TRBD2. Per germline, CDR1 LGHNA and CDR2 YNFKEQ. The junction had 10 bases not matched to a gene; V was cut back by 1 base and J by 0 bases. CDR3 length: 19 residues. The CDR3 DNA follows: TGTGCCAGCAGCCAAGGCGGGGGGCGGGGGGACCCGAACACCGGGGAGCTGTTTTTT. Encoded protein: CASSQGGGRGDPNTGELFF.

The gene calls are TRBV11-2 and TRBJ2-3, with D tentatively TRBD2 (7 bases). CDR1 is SGHAT and CDR2 is FQNNGV in the germline V gene. V gave up 6 bases and J gave up 4 bases, with 14 bases separating them. This CDR3 is 14 amino acids long. The DNA of the CDR3 is TGTGCCAGCAGACTACAGGGAGGGGCAGATACGCAGTATTTT. Translated: CASRLQGGADTQYF.

This clonotype came up many times. The chain recombines TRBV29-1 with TRBJ2-3; D gene uncertain. The CDR3 has 13 amino acids. Germline V gives CDR1 SQVTM, CDR2 ANQGSEA. With 3 bases removed from V and 0 bases from J, the gap between germline ends came to 7 bases. CDR3: CSVDPSSTDTQYF. CDR3 coding DNA: TGCAGCGTTGACCCCTCTAGCACAGATACGCAGTATTTT.

This clonotype has ten or more counts. V and J are TRBV5-1 and TRBJ2-5; TRBD2 agrees at 8 bases. This CDR3 region has 13 residues. CDR1 is SGHRS and CDR2 is YFSETQ in the germline V gene. After removal of 4 bases from V and 5 bases from J, the junction contained 4 bases not matched to a gene. The CDR3 nucleotides are TGCGCCAGCAGCCGGACTAGCTCGGAGACCCAGTACTTC. Amino acids: CASSRTSSETQYF.

This clonotype was counted many times. The chain combines TRBV11-2 with TRBJ2-3; D remains unclear. The CDR3 extends over 14 amino acids. V was clipped by 0 bases and J by 4 bases, with 8 bases between them. CDR1 and CDR2 from the germline V gene are SGHAT and FQNNGV. This CDR3 reads CASSLDLLADTQYF. The DNA of the CDR3 is TGTGCCAGCAGCTTAGATCTACTGGCAGATACGCAGTATTTT.

This clonotype appeared a few times. V gene TRBV11-2 combines with J gene TRBJ2-7, with D unclear. V was trimmed by 2 bases and J by 4 bases, leaving 9 bases between them. The CDR3 covers 13 residues. Germline V gives CDR1 SGHAT, CDR2 FQNNGV. CDR3 protein: CASSLSREYEQYV. CDR3 in DNA: TGTGCCAGCAGCTTAAGTAGAGAATACGAGCAGTACGTC.

This clonotype was counted many times. V gene TRBV7-6 combines with J gene TRBJ2-7; tentatively, D is TRBD1 (6 bases). Germline lookup yields CDR1 SGHVS and CDR2 FNYEAQ. This CDR3 comprises 14 residues. V shed 2 bases and J shed 7 bases, with 15 bases lying between them. The CDR3 here is CASSLSTGIMEQYF. The CDR3 region has the DNA TGTGCCAGCAGCTTAAGTACAGGGATTATGGAGCAGTACTTC.

This clonotype was observed a few times. In DNA form, the CDR3 reads TGTGCCAGCAGCCCCTCCTGGAATAATTCACCCCTCCACTTT. Translation: CASSPSWNNSPLHF. The V call is TRBV6-5, the J call TRBJ1-6; D unresolved. The CDR3 loop spans 14 amino acids. Germline V gene lookup returns CDR1 MNHEY and CDR2 SVGAGI. V was shortened by 6 bases and J by 5 bases, with 11 bases between the two germline ends.

The rearrangement uses TRBV7-9 and TRBJ1-2, with D possibly TRBD1 on 5 matching bases. From germline, CDR1 is SEHNR and CDR2 FQNEAQ (reference sequence). The CDR3 length is 16 residues. Trimming cost V 1 base and J 3 bases, with 15 bases left between them. DNA for the CDR3: TGTGCCAGCAGCTTAGTCCCGGGGGGAAGAGACTATGGCTACACCTTC. Protein sequence: CASSLVPGGRDYGYTF.

The chain links TRBV18 to TRBJ1-5; no firm D call. Trimming shortened V by 0 bases and J by 0 bases, and 3 bases separated the two germline ends. The CDR3 is 14 amino acids. CDR1 KGHSH and CDR2 LQKENI come from the germline V gene. The CDR3: CASSPPYSNQPQHF. The CDR3 coding sequence is TGTGCCAGCTCACCACCCTATAGCAATCAGCCCCAGCATTTT.